One and the same sample provided the 18 T cell receptor beta chains below, sequenced in a study of blood T cell repertoires in COVID-19. Libraries were prepared by immunoSEQ multiplex PCR; TCRdb keeps only in-frame clonotypes and omits some of them. This table holds 40,000 to 50,000 clones, more than 75% found once. Input material: peripheral blood. Receptors originate from a human donor in a cohort sampled during active COVID-19.

The CDR3 protein is CASRPDKANEQFF. For the CDR3, the DNA is TGTGCCAGCAGACCAGACAAAGCCAATGAGCAGTTCTTC. The chain uses TRBV28 and TRBJ2-1; no clear D. V was cut by 6 bases and J by 6 bases, with 12 bases left in between. There are 13 residues in the CDR3. Germline assignment: CDR1 MDHEN and CDR2 SYDVKM.

The chain links TRBV2 to TRBJ2-7; 9 bases agree with TRBD1. J gave up 4 bases and V 8 bases, and 21 bases lay outside the gene matches. This CDR3 is 18 amino acids long. Per germline, CDR1 SNHLY and CDR2 FYNNEI. Written as DNA, the CDR3 is TGTGCCAGCCCGGCCCAGGGCGGACAGGGGTTTTATGGTTACGAGCAGTACTTC. Amino acids: CASPAQGGQGFYGYEQYF.

The CDR3: CASSFRVRRGSTDTQYF. CDR3 nucleotide sequence: TGTGCCAGCAGTTTTAGGGTTCGGCGGGGGTCCACAGATACGCAGTATTTT. The chain is built from TRBV28 and TRBJ2-3; 7 nucleotides line up with TRBD2. CDR1 MDHEN and CDR2 SYDVKM come from the germline V gene. The CDR3 has 17 amino acids. Trimming cost V 3 bases and J 2 bases; bases outside gene matches: 11.

The J gene is TRBJ2-7, the V gene TRBV28, with 16 nucleotides matching TRBD2. Germline lookup yields CDR1 MDHEN and CDR2 SYDVKM. The CDR3 sequence is 17 residues long. The J segment lost 5 bases and the V segment lost 1 base, leaving 5 bases of the junction unmatched. CDR3 DNA: TGTGCCAGCAGTTTATCCGGGACTAGCGGGAGGGGCCACGAGCAGTACTTC. Its translation is CASSLSGTSGRGHEQYF.

This chain connects TRBV7-9 to TRBJ1-2, with 8 positions matching TRBD1. The CDR3 totals 15 residues. From germline, CDR1 is SEHNR and CDR2 FQNEAQ (reference sequence). Trimming cost V 5 bases and J 3 bases; bases outside gene matches: 8. CDR3 sequence: CASSGQTGDDYGYTF. Written as DNA, the CDR3 is TGTGCCAGCAGCGGACAGACAGGGGATGACTATGGCTACACCTTC.

The CDR3 nucleotides read TGTGCCAGCTGGGGGCTGAACACTGAAGCTTTCTTT. This gives the protein CASWGLNTEAFF. The V call is TRBV25-1, the J call TRBJ1-1, with D possibly matching TRBD1 (6 bases). The CDR3 length is 12 residues. V lost 8 bases, J lost 0 bases, and 7 bases lay in between. Germline values: CDR1 MGHDK, CDR2 SYGVNS.

The CDR3: CASSWRTGIYGYTF. The CDR3, as DNA: TGTGCCAGCAGTTGGCGGACAGGGATCTATGGCTACACCTTC. V usage is TRBV28 and J usage is TRBJ1-2; 8 bases line up with TRBD1. CDR1 is MDHEN and CDR2 is SYDVKM in the germline V gene. The ends lost 4 bases at V and 4 bases at J; junction bases unmatched: 5. This CDR3 contains 14 residues.

This rearrangement joins TRBV6-6 to TRBJ2-5, with D tentatively TRBD1 (5 bases). The CDR3 covers 13 residues. V gave up 8 bases and J gave up 2 bases, with 12 bases separating them. CDR1 MNHNY and CDR2 SVGAGI come from the germline V gene (reference sequence). This chain's CDR3 is CASQFNRQETQYF. CDR3 sequence (DNA): TGTGCCAGCCAATTTAACAGGCAAGAGACCCAGTACTTC.

The rearrangement uses TRBV1 and TRBJ2-7; no DNA check was done on the table's D call, TRBD2. TRBV1 is shown as a pseudogene. The CDR3 has 17 residues. The CDR3 here is CTSSQDGDSGRTYEQYF. The CDR3, as DNA: TGCACCAGCAGCCAAGATGGAGATAGCGGGAGGACCTACGAGCAGTACTTC.

This clone was picked up one time. The CDR3 spells CASSPGIGNTEAFF. CDR3 sequence (DNA): TGTGCCAGCTCTCCGGGGATAGGGAACACTGAAGCTTTCTTT. This chain connects TRBV27 to TRBJ1-1; D is unresolved. Germline CDR1 reads MNHEY; CDR2 reads SMNVEV (reference sequence). The CDR3 runs to 14 residues. V lost 8 bases and J lost 1, with 14 bases in between.

V gene TRBV6-4 combines with J gene TRBJ2-3; no reliable D call. V was clipped by 0 bases and J by 0 bases, with 7 bases between them. This CDR3 spans 15 amino acids. Germline CDR1 is MRHNA and CDR2 is SNTAGT. The CDR3 region has the DNA TGTGCCAGCAGTGACTCAGTAGTTAGCACAGATACGCAGTATTTT. Protein: CASSDSVVSTDTQYF.

This rearrangement joins TRBV28 to TRBJ1-6; 7 bases align to TRBD1. CDR1 MDHEN and CDR2 SYDVKM come from the germline V gene. CDR3 length: 17 amino acids. V trimming: 6 bases; J trimming: 3 bases; junction bases outside the gene matches: 11. In DNA, the CDR3 is TGTGCCAGCAGATCAGGGGAAAGGGGGCTCTATAATTCACCCCTCCACTTT. Translated, it gives CASRSGERGLYNSPLHF.

Worth noting for this clone: The same CDR3 can be traced to other DNA sequences in this sample. CDR3 residues: CASSSGTSGRDEQFF. The CDR3 DNA reads TGTGCCAGCAGTTCAGGGACTAGCGGGAGAGATGAGCAGTTCTTC. V is TRBV27 and J is TRBJ2-1; 14 bases are a match to TRBD2. Looked up from germline, CDR1 is MNHEY and CDR2 is SMNVEV (reference sequence). With 4 bases clipped from V and 8 bases from J, the junction kept 4 bases outside the gene matches. CDR3 length: 15 residues.

This rearrangement joins TRBV7-8 to TRBJ1-5; D gene ambiguous. Germline V gene sequence: CDR1 SGHVS, CDR2 FQNEAQ. There are 13 residues in the CDR3. V was pared by 3 bases and J by 1 base, with 4 bases between. This CDR3 is CASSLRSNQPQHF. Here the CDR3 DNA reads TGTGCCAGCAGCTTGAGGAGCAATCAGCCCCAGCATTTT. Filled out from reference TRBV7-8 and TRBJ1-5, the complete variable domain reads GAGVSQSPRYKVAKRGQDVALRCDPISGHVSLFWYQQALGQGPEFLTYFQNEAQLDKSGLPSDRFFAERPEGSVSTLKIQRTQQEDSAVYLCASSLRSNQPQHFGDGTRLSIL.

This clone came up a few times. V and J are TRBV2 and TRBJ2-7; D uncertain. The length of the CDR3 is 11 residues. The V end was cut by 5 bases, the J end by 2 bases, with 4 bases between. Germline V gene data show CDR1 as SNHLY and CDR2 as FYNNEI. The CDR3 DNA reads as TGTGCCAGCAGTTACACCTACGAGCAGTACTTC. Translation gives CASSYTYEQYF.

This clone occurred once. The V call is TRBV9, the J call TRBJ2-7; D gene ambiguous. The CDR3 extends over 13 amino acids. The V and J ends lost 7 bases and 6 bases respectively, with 17 bases between them. Germline assignment: CDR1 SGDLS and CDR2 YYNGEE. Written as DNA, the CDR3 is TGTGCCAGCGGAGACGGTAGCCCTGGCGAGCAGTACTTC. Its translation is CASGDGSPGEQYF.

The chain is built from TRBV28 and TRBJ1-1, with D tentatively TRBD1 (5 bases). Germline V gene lookup returns CDR1 MDHEN and CDR2 SYDVKM. V was pared by 1 base and J by 1 base, with 10 bases between. There are 15 residues in the CDR3. As DNA, the CDR3 is TGTGCCAGCAGTTTATTTTACAGGAGGAACACTGAAGCTTTCTTT. It yields the protein CASSLFYRRNTEAFF. The entire variable domain, with the rest obtained from reference TRBV28 and TRBJ1-1, is as follows: DVKVTQSSRYLVKRTGEKVFLECVQDMDHENMFWYRQDPGLGLRLIYFSYDVKMKEKGDIPEGYSVSREKKERFSLILESASTNQTSMYLCASSLFYRRNTEAFFGQGTRLTVV.

This chain joins TRBV27 and TRBJ2-2; 10 positions agree with TRBD1. With V trimmed by 7 bases and J by 5 bases, 7 bases remained unmatched. This CDR3 has 15 residues. Germline V gene sequence: CDR1 MNHEY, CDR2 SMNVEV (reference sequence). In DNA form, the CDR3 reads TGTGCCAGCAACCGGGACAGGGGCGGGACCGGGGAGCTGTTTTTT. The encoded protein is CASNRDRGGTGELFF.